What follows describes a single T cell receptor beta chain. The data are from a study of blood T cell repertoires in COVID-19. Study-wide background: The origin of the acute and convalescent COVID-19 samples was the United States, Italy and Spain. From T cells, B-cell-depleted T cells, or PBMCs came the material, which was cDNA or gDNA.

In the original processing: It was from reference gene primer amplification that nucleated cell counts were estimated. Libraries were prepared by immunoSEQ multiplex PCR; TCRdb keeps only in-frame clonotypes and omits some of them. V, J and clone size are those of that table, while D and trimming were read from the DNA. Of more than 95,000 clones listed, roughly 79% are singletons. CDR1 is LNHDA and CDR2 is SQIVND in the germline V gene (reference sequence). The CDR3 totals 13 residues. Trimming at V came to 7 bases and at J to 4 bases, leaving 5 bases not matched to a gene. The chain has TRBV19 and TRBJ1-2; 8 bases map to TRBD1. This TCR came from a human donor in a cohort sampled during active COVID-19. Input material: peripheral blood. The CDR3 bases are TGTGCCAGTAACGGACAGGGAAGCTATGGCTACACCTTC. The encoded protein is CASNGQGSYGYTF.